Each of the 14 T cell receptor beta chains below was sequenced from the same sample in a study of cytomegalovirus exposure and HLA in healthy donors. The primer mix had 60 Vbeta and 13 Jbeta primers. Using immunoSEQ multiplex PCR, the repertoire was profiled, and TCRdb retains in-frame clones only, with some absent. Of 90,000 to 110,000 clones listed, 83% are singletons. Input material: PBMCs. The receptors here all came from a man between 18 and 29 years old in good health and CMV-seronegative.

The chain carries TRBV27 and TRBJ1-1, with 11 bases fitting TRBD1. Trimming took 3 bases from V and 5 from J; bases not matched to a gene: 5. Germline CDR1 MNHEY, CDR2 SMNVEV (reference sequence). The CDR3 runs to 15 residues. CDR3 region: CASSLEDRGPTEAFF. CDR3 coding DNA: TGTGCCAGCAGTTTGGAGGACAGGGGGCCTACTGAAGCTTTCTTT.

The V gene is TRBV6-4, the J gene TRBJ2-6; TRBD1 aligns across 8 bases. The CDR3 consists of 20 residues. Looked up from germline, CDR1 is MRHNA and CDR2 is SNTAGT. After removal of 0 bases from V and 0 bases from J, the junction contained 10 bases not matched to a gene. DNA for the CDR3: TGTGCCAGCAGTGACTCGAAGTGGACAGGGTCCTTCTCTGGGGCCAACGTCCTGACTTTC. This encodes CASSDSKWTGSFSGANVLTF.

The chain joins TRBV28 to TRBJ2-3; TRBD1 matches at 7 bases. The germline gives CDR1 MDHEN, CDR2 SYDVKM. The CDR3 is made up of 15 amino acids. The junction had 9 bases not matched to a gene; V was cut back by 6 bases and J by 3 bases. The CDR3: CASSHHQGVTDTQYF. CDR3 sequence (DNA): TGTGCCAGCAGCCACCACCAGGGGGTGACAGATACGCAGTATTTT.

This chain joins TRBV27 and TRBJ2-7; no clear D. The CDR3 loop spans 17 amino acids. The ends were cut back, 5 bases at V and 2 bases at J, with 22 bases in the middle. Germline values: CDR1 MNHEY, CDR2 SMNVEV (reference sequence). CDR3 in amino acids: CASSKEYAALIPYEQYF. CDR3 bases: TGTGCCAGCAGTAAGGAGTATGCGGCGCTGATCCCCTACGAGCAGTACTTC.

In DNA, the CDR3 is TGTGCCAGCAGCTTACGAACAGGGGTTTTAGCAGATACGCAGTATTTT. Its protein is CASSLRTGVLADTQYF. The chain is built from TRBV5-6 and TRBJ2-3; TRBD1 matches 7 bases. The J segment lost 4 bases and the V segment lost 2 bases, leaving 10 bases of the junction unmatched. Germline V CDR1 and CDR2: SGHDT, YYEEEE. CDR3 length equals 16 residues.

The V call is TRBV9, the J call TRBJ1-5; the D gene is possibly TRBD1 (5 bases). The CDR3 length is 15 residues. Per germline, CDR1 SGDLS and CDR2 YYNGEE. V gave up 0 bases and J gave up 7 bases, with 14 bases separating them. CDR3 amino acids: CASSVGGGGGQPQHF. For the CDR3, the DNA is TGTGCCAGCAGCGTAGGCGGAGGTGGGGGGCAGCCCCAGCATTTT.

The CDR3 sequence is CASSQDRDGNYGYTF. CDR3 bases: TGCGCCAGCAGCCAGGACAGGGACGGGAACTATGGCTACACCTTC. The V call is TRBV4-1, the J call TRBJ1-2; 8 positions agree with TRBD1. Germline CDR1 and CDR2: MGHRA and YSYEKL. J gave up 2 bases and V 3 bases, and 5 bases lay outside the gene matches. The CDR3 runs to 15 residues.

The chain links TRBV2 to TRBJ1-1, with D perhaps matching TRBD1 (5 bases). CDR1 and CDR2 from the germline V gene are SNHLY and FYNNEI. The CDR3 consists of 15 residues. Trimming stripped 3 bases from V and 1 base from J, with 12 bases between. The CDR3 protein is CASSEGRAGNTEAFF. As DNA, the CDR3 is TGTGCCAGCAGTGAGGGCAGGGCCGGGAACACTGAAGCTTTCTTT.

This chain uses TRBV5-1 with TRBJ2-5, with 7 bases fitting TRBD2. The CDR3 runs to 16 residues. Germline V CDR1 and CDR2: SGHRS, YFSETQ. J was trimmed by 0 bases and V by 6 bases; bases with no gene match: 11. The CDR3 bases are TGCGCCAGCATCCTGAGGCCTAGCGGAAACCAAGAGACCCAGTACTTC. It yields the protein CASILRPSGNQETQYF. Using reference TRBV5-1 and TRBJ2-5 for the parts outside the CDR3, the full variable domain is KAGVTQTPRYLIKTRGQQVTLSCSPISGHRSVSWYQQTPGQGLQFLFEYFSETQRNKGNFPGRFSGRQFSNSRSEMNVSTLELGDSALYLCASILRPSGNQETQYFGPGTRLLVL.

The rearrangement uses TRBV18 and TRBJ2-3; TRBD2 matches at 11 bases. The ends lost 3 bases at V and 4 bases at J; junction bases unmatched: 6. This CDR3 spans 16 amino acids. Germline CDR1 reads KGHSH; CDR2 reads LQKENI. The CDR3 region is CASSPLLAGVADTQYF. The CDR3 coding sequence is TGTGCCAGCTCACCCCTACTAGCGGGAGTTGCAGATACGCAGTATTTT.

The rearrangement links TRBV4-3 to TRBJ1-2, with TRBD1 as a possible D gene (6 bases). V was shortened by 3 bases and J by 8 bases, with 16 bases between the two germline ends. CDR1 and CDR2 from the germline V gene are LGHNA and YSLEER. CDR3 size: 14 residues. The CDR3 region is CASSHFVSQGGYTF. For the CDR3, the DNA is TGCGCCAGCAGCCACTTTGTTTCGCAGGGGGGCTACACCTTC.

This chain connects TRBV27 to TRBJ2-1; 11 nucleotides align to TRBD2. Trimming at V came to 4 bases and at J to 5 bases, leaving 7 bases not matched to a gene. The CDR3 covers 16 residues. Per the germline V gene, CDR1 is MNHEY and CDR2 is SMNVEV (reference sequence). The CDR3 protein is CASSSTPGLADNEQFF. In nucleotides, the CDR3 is TGTGCCAGCAGTTCCACTCCGGGACTAGCGGACAATGAGCAGTTCTTC.

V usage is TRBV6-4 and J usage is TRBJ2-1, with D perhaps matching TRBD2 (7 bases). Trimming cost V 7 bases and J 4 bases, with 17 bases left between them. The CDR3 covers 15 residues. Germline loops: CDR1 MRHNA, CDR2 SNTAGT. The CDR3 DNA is TGTGCCAGCACCCCGGAGGGGGGGGGTTACAATGAGCAGTTCTTC. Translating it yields CASTPEGGGYNEQFF.

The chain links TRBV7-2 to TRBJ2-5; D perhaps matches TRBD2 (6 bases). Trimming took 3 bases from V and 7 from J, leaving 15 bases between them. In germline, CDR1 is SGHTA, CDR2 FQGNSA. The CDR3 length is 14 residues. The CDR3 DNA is TGTGCCAGCAGCTTGGCAGGGACTGGGGGGACCCAGTACTTC. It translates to CASSLAGTGGTQYF.